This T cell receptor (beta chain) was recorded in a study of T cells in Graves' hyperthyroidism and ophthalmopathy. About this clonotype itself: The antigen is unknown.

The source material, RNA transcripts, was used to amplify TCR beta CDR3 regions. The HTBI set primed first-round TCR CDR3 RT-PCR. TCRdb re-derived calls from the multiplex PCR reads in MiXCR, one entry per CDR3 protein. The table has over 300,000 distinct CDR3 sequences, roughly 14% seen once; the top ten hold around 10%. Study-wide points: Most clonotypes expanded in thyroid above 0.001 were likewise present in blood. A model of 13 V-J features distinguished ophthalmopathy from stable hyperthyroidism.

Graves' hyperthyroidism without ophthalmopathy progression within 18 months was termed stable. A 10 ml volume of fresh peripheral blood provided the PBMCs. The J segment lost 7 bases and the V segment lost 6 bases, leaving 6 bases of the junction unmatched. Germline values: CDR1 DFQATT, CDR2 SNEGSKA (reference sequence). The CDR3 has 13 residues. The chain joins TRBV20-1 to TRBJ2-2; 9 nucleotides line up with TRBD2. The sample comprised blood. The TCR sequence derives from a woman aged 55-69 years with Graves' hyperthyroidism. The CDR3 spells CSAISGSNGELFF. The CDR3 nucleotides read TGCAGTGCAATTAGCGGGAGTAACGGGGAGCTGTTTTTT.